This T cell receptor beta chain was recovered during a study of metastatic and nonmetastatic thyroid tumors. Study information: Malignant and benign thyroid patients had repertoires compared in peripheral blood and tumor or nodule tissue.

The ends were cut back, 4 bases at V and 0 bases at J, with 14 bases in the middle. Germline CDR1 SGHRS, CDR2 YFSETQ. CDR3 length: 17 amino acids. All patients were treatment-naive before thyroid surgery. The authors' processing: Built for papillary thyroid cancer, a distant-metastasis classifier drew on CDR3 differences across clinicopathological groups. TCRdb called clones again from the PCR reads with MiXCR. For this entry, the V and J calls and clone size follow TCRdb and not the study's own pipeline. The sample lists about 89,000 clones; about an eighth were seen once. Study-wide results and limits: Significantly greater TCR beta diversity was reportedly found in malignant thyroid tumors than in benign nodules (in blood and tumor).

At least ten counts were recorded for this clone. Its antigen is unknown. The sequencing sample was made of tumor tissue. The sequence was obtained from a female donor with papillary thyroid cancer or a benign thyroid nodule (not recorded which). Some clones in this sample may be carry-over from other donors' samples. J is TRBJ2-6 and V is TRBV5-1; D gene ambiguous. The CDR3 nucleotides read TGCGCCAGCAGCCTATTAACTACGGGCTCTGGGGCCAACGTCCTGACTTTC. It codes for CASSLLTTGSGANVLTF. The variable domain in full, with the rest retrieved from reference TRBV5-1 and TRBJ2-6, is KAGVTQTPRYLIKTRGQQVTLSCSPISGHRSVSWYQQTPGQGLQFLFEYFSETQRNKGNFPGRFSGRQFSNSRSEMNVSTLELGDSALYLCASSLLTTGSGANVLTFGAGSRLTVL.